Following are 31 T cell receptor beta chains from one sample sequenced in a study of T cell repertoires in cytomegalovirus infection. Their antigens are not known. MiXCR, run by TCRdb on the reads, gives a single entry per CDR3 protein. This sample has 450,000 to 550,000 distinct CDR3 sequences, with under 45% found just once. Sample: cultured PBMCs, taken from culture after CMV antigen stimulation. These receptors all come from a human donor in good health (CMV status not recorded). Some clones in this sample may be carry-over from other donors' samples.

The chain has TRBV19 and TRBJ2-1; D unresolved. Germline values: CDR1 LNHDA, CDR2 SQIVND (reference sequence). This CDR3 has 15 amino acids. Trimming removed 2 bases at V and 5 bases at J, with 13 bases between. The CDR3 loop is CASSIRASGNNEQFF. CDR3 bases: TGTGCCAGTAGTATAAGGGCTAGTGGTAACAATGAGCAGTTCTTC.

The gene calls are TRBV7-8 and TRBJ2-7; D ambiguous. The V end was cut by 2 bases, the J end by 4 bases, with 18 bases between. The CDR3 has 16 amino acids. Germline V gene data show CDR1 as SGHVS and CDR2 as FQNEAQ. The CDR3 DNA is TGTGCCAGCAGCTTACCTCCCACTGGGCTTCTTTACGAGCAGTACTTC. As protein: CASSLPPTGLLYEQYF.

This chain connects TRBV12-3 or TRBV12-4 to TRBJ1-5; 9 bases line up with TRBD1. Unmatched junction bases numbered 6, after V lost 3 bases and J lost 6 bases. CDR3 length: 15 amino acids. The CDR3 DNA sequence: TGTGCCAGCAGTTTGGACAGGGGATTAAGTCAGCCCCAGCATTTT. Translating it yields CASSLDRGLSQPQHF.

This clonotype appeared a few times. This rearrangement joins TRBV7-2 to TRBJ1-1; 7 nucleotides agree with TRBD1. Trimming removed 10 bases from V and 2 bases from J; junction bases left unmatched: 4. This CDR3 is built from 12 residues. The germline CDR1 and CDR2 sequences are SGHTA and FQGNSA. The CDR3 loop is CATWTGNTEAFF. Written as DNA, the CDR3 is TGTGCCACCTGGACAGGAAACACTGAAGCTTTCTTT. The variable domain in full, completed from reference TRBV7-2 and TRBJ1-1, reads GAGVSQSPSNKVTEKGKDVELRCDPISGHTALYWYRQSLGQGLEFLIYFQGNSAPDKSGLPSDRFSAERTGGSVSTLTIQRTQQEDSAVYLCATWTGNTEAFFGQGTRLTVV.

The V and J genes are TRBV7-2 and TRBJ1-5; D is ambiguous. The germline V gene encodes CDR1 SGHTA and CDR2 FQGNSA. The CDR3 is 13 amino acids. V was pared by 2 bases and J by 5 bases, with 7 bases between. The CDR3 reads CASSLTLYQPQHF. The DNA of the CDR3 is TGTGCCAGCAGCTTAACTCTTTATCAGCCCCAGCATTTT.

The rearrangement uses TRBV7-9 and TRBJ2-5; D not certain. From germline, CDR1 is SEHNR and CDR2 FQNEAQ (reference sequence). Trimming left V 8 bases short and J 4 bases short, with 11 bases between. The CDR3 is 12 residues long. The CDR3 DNA reads TGTGCCAGCTCCTTACTGATAGAGACCCAGTACTTC. Translated, it gives CASSLLIETQYF.

This rearrangement joins TRBV7-9 to TRBJ1-4; D unclear. The CDR3 is 12 residues long. CDR1 and CDR2 (germline): SEHNR, FQNEAQ (reference sequence). Trimming stripped 5 bases from V and 8 bases from J, with 9 bases between. CDR3 residues: CASSNNQEKLFF. The CDR3 bases are TGTGCCAGCAGCAACAACCAGGAAAAACTGTTTTTT.

The CDR3 region is CASSLSARTARGYTF. DNA for the CDR3: TGTGCCAGCAGCTTATCTGCCCGAACCGCGCGTGGCTACACCTTC. This rearrangement joins TRBV7-9 to TRBJ1-2; D ambiguous. Germline V gene sequence: CDR1 SEHNR, CDR2 FQNEAQ (reference sequence). The CDR3 is 15 residues long. The ends were cut back, 2 bases at V and 7 bases at J, with 17 bases in the middle. Full variable domain (rest looked up from reference TRBV7-9 and TRBJ1-2): DTGVSQNPRHKITKRGQNVTFRCDPISEHNRLYWYRQTLGQGPEFLTYFQNEAQLEKSRLLSDRFSAERPKGSFSTLEIQRTEQGDSAMYLCASSLSARTARGYTFGSGTRLTVV.

This chain joins TRBV7-6 and TRBJ2-7; TRBD1 matches at 7 bases. The CDR3 extends over 13 amino acids. Trimming at V came to 5 bases and at J to 6 bases, leaving 7 bases not matched to a gene. The germline V gene has CDR1 SGHVS and CDR2 FNYEAQ. CDR3 in amino acids: CASSGRQGLEQYF. In DNA form, the CDR3 reads TGTGCCAGCAGCGGCAGACAGGGTCTCGAGCAGTACTTC.

CDR3 sequence: CASRRTYGSNEKLFF. CDR3 bases: TGTGCCAGCAGACGCACCTACGGATCTAATGAAAAACTGTTTTTT. The V and J genes are TRBV28 and TRBJ1-4; D uncertain. Germline assignment: CDR1 MDHEN and CDR2 SYDVKM. Trimming stripped 6 bases from V and 3 bases from J, with 14 bases between. The CDR3 length is 15 residues. The whole variable domain, filled in from reference TRBV28 and TRBJ1-4, reads DVKVTQSSRYLVKRTGEKVFLECVQDMDHENMFWYRQDPGLGLRLIYFSYDVKMKEKGDIPEGYSVSREKKERFSLILESASTNQTSMYLCASRRTYGSNEKLFFGSGTQLSVL.

The chain combines TRBV18 with TRBJ1-4; maybe TRBD1 (5 bases). CDR3 size: 13 residues. From germline, CDR1 is KGHSH and CDR2 LQKENI. V shed 7 bases and J shed 5 bases, with 11 bases lying between them. The CDR3 DNA reads TGTGCCAGCTTACCGGGACGGAATGAAAAACTGTTTTTT. Amino acid sequence: CASLPGRNEKLFF.

The V call is TRBV20-1, the J call TRBJ2-3, with 9 bases identical to TRBD1. V was clipped by 5 bases and J by 6 bases; unmatched bases: 12. CDR1 and CDR2 (germline): DFQATT, SNEGSKA (reference sequence). The CDR3 covers 15 residues. This CDR3 reads CSAPIPGQGFDTQYF. DNA for the CDR3: TGCAGTGCTCCAATACCGGGACAGGGTTTTGATACGCAGTATTTT.

This clonotype was detected only a few times. The chain recombines TRBV12-3 or TRBV12-4 with TRBJ2-1; possible D gene TRBD2, 5 bases. Trimming took off 5 bases at V and 5 bases at J, with 13 bases between the two ends. CDR3 length: 14 residues. This CDR3 is CASSPRTLNNEQFF. The CDR3 nucleotides are TGTGCCAGCAGTCCCCGGACTTTAAACAATGAGCAGTTCTTC.

The chain couples TRBV10-3 to TRBJ2-1, with TRBD2 as a possible D gene (6 bases). CDR3 size: 13 residues. In germline, CDR1 is ENHRY, CDR2 SYGVKD. Trimming removed 0 bases from V and 10 bases from J, with 10 bases in between. Written as DNA, the CDR3 is TGTGCCATCAGTGAGTCGCGAGCGGGCGAGCAGTTCTTC. Protein sequence: CAISESRAGEQFF.

V and J are TRBV6-6 and TRBJ2-7; 13 bases fit TRBD2. The CDR3 has 19 amino acids. V lost 5 bases, J lost 0 bases, and 13 bases stayed unmatched. Germline V gene sequence: CDR1 MNHNY, CDR2 SVGAGI (reference sequence). CDR3 in amino acids: CASSDPTGTSGKSSYEQYF. The CDR3 nucleotides read TGTGCCAGCAGTGACCCAACCGGGACTAGCGGGAAGAGCTCCTACGAGCAGTACTTC.

This clonotype was detected a few times. The gene calls are TRBV7-6 and TRBJ2-1; 7 bases agree with TRBD1. The V segment lost 1 base and the J segment 4 bases; nucleotides outside the gene matches: 1. The CDR3 runs 14 residues. Germline V gene sequence: CDR1 SGHVS, CDR2 FNYEAQ. CDR3 sequence: CASSLEGQYNEQFF. The CDR3 coding sequence is TGTGCCAGCAGCTTAGAGGGACAGTACAATGAGCAGTTCTTC.

The chain has TRBV9 and TRBJ1-4; D unresolved. Germline V lookup: CDR1 SGDLS, CDR2 YYNGEE. The CDR3 is 15 amino acids. V was cut by 0 bases and J by 2 bases, with 8 bases left in between. CDR3 protein: CASSVEGSTNEKLFF. The CDR3 DNA reads TGTGCCAGCAGCGTAGAAGGCAGCACTAATGAAAAACTGTTTTTT.

The V call is TRBV27, the J call TRBJ2-7; possible D gene TRBD2, 6 bases. Germline CDR1 and CDR2: MNHEY and SMNVEV (reference sequence). This CDR3 is built from 10 residues. Trimming removed 8 bases at V and 7 bases at J, with 9 bases between. The CDR3 region is CASGRGEQYF. As DNA, the CDR3 is TGTGCCAGCGGACGGGGGGAGCAGTACTTC.

V and J are TRBV6-2 or TRBV6-3 and TRBJ2-2, with D unclear. Germline V gives CDR1 MNHEY, CDR2 SVGEGT. Trimming took off 6 bases at V and 4 bases at J, with 6 bases between the two ends. The CDR3 extends over 12 amino acids. CDR3 sequence reads: CASSESTGELFF. The CDR3 nucleotides read TGTGCCAGCAGCGAGAGCACCGGGGAGCTGTTTTTT.

This clonotype came up a few times. This rearrangement joins TRBV7-2 to TRBJ2-1, with 13 bases identical to TRBD2. Germline CDR1 SGHTA, CDR2 FQGNSA. V dropped 6 bases and J dropped 10; count of bases not matched to a gene: 9. This CDR3 comprises 15 residues. The CDR3 protein is CASRPGLAGYGEQFF. The CDR3 DNA is TGTGCCAGCAGGCCGGGACTAGCGGGGTACGGGGAGCAGTTCTTC.

This rearrangement joins TRBV7-2 to TRBJ2-2; no reliable D call. The germline V and J ends were trimmed by 6 bases and 8 bases, with 13 bases remaining between them. Germline-derived CDR1 and CDR2 are SGHTA and FQGNSA. The length of the CDR3 is 13 residues. The CDR3 sequence: CASSRLLFGELFF. For the CDR3, the DNA is TGTGCCAGCAGTCGATTGCTTTTTGGGGAGCTGTTTTTT.

This clonotype was counted between two and nine times. The rearrangement uses TRBV7-2 and TRBJ2-1; TRBD2 matches at 9 bases. The CDR3 contains 15 residues. The V and J ends lost 5 bases and 9 bases, in that order; junction bases with no gene match: 11. Germline V CDR1 and CDR2: SGHTA, FQGNSA. CDR3 loop: CASSRGAGGWVEQFF. The DNA of the CDR3 is TGTGCCAGCAGCCGCGGCGCGGGAGGGTGGGTTGAGCAGTTCTTC.

This chain joins TRBV11-2 and TRBJ2-7; the D gene is possibly TRBD1 (6 bases). CDR3 length: 18 residues. Trimming pared 0 bases from V and 0 bases from J, leaving 18 bases between. Per the germline V gene, CDR1 is SGHAT and CDR2 is FQNNGV. CDR3 coding DNA: TGTGCCAGCAGCTTAGATTTGGGGGCGGCGGGTAGCTCCTACGAGCAGTACTTC. Translation: CASSLDLGAAGSSYEQYF.

This rearrangement joins TRBV27 to TRBJ2-1; 9 positions match TRBD2. The CDR3 runs 17 residues. Germline CDR1 is MNHEY and CDR2 is SMNVEV (reference sequence). J lost 1 base, V lost 3 bases, and 7 bases had no gene match. DNA for the CDR3: TGTGCCAGCAGTTTCGCGGCGGGGGGGCTGTCCTACAATGAGCAGTTCTTC. It is translated as CASSFAAGGLSYNEQFF.

The chain has TRBV2 and TRBJ2-1, with a weak D call TRBD2 (6 bases). Trimming shortened V by 8 bases and J by 4 bases, and 15 bases separated the two germline ends. The CDR3 covers 14 residues. CDR1 and CDR2 from the germline V gene are SNHLY and FYNNEI. CDR3 sequence (DNA): TGTGCCAGCGAAGTCTCCAGCGGGTACAATGAGCAGTTCTTC. Translating it yields CASEVSSGYNEQFF.

The chain carries TRBV6-2 or TRBV6-3 and TRBJ1-2; tentatively, D is TRBD1 (5 bases). V gave up 5 bases and J gave up 0 bases, with 22 bases separating them. CDR1 is MNHEY and CDR2 is SVGEGT in the germline V gene. The CDR3 extends over 18 amino acids. The CDR3 here is CASSLKRGLSLANYGYTF. CDR3 bases: TGTGCCAGCAGTCTGAAGAGGGGACTGTCCCTAGCTAACTATGGCTACACCTTC.

This clonotype was picked up a small number of times. The rearrangement uses TRBV6-2 or TRBV6-3 and TRBJ2-1; TRBD2 agrees at 11 bases. This CDR3 contains 22 residues. The junction had 22 bases not matched to a gene; V was cut back by 6 bases and J by 0 bases. Germline CDR1 is MNHEY and CDR2 is SVGEGT. The CDR3, as DNA: TGTGCCAGCAGACCCCTGACCTTAGCGGGAGGGCTAAAAGGGGTCTCCTACAATGAGCAGTTCTTC. Protein product: CASRPLTLAGGLKGVSYNEQFF.

The rearrangement links TRBV7-6 to TRBJ2-3, with D perhaps being TRBD1 or TRBD2 (6 bases each). The CDR3 length is 16 residues. CDR1 and CDR2 from the germline V gene are SGHVS and FNYEAQ. The V and J ends lost 5 bases and 6 bases respectively, with 21 bases between them. CDR3 nucleotide sequence: TGTGCCAGCAGCAAGTTGTGGGGGGCCGTGGGTGATACGCAGTATTTT. Protein sequence: CASSKLWGAVGDTQYF.

This clonotype was seen only a few times. The CDR3 DNA sequence: TGTGCCAGCAGCTTTACTCCGGGCAGGGGAAAGGACACAGATACGCAGTATTTT. Protein sequence: CASSFTPGRGKDTDTQYF. This sequence joins TRBV7-9 and TRBJ2-3, with a weak D call TRBD1 (6 bases). The V and J ends lost 3 bases and 2 bases respectively, with 21 bases between them. This CDR3 contains 18 residues. CDR1 and CDR2 (germline): SEHNR, FQNEAQ (reference sequence).

The genes are TRBV12-3 or TRBV12-4 and TRBJ1-1, with 9 bases lining up with TRBD1. V was pared by 6 bases and J by 3 bases, with 8 bases of the junction left unmatched. The CDR3 length is 15 residues. CDR3 sequence: CASRRGTGTYTEAFF. CDR3 bases: TGTGCCAGCAGACGAGGGACAGGGACGTACACTGAAGCTTTCTTT.

V usage is TRBV7-9 and J usage is TRBJ2-1; 8 nucleotides align to TRBD2. The germline V gene has CDR1 SEHNR and CDR2 FQNEAQ (reference sequence). The CDR3 sequence is 17 residues long. V lost 1 base, J lost 4 bases, and 9 bases stayed unmatched. As DNA, the CDR3 is TGTGCCAGCAGCTTAGTAGGCGCGGGAGGCTCATACAATGAGCAGTTCTTC. Protein product: CASSLVGAGGSYNEQFF.